Below are 10 T cell receptor beta chains sequenced from a single sample in a study of breast tumors, draining lymph nodes, adjacent tissues. Breast cancer patients provided tissue from their axillary draining lymph nodes. MiXCR, applied by TCRdb to the multiplex PCR reads, yields one record per CDR3 protein. The sample contains some 250,000 distinct CDR3 sequences, approximately 36% of which appear only once. The specimen sequenced was axillary lymph node tissue. Receptor source: a female donor with breast cancer. Some clones in this sample may be carry-over from other donors' samples.

This clonotype was observed many times. The gene calls are TRBV6-6 and TRBJ2-3, with 8 bases lining up with TRBD2. V lost 4 bases and J lost 1; bases outside the gene matches: 4. The CDR3 sequence is 15 residues long. The germline V gene encodes CDR1 MNHNY and CDR2 SVGAGI (reference sequence). CDR3 bases: TGTGCCAGCAGTTTGCCGGGGGGGGGCACAGATACGCAGTATTTT. Amino acid sequence: CASSLPGGGTDTQYF.

V gene TRBV12-3 or TRBV12-4 combines with J gene TRBJ2-2, with D possibly matching TRBD2 (5 bases). This CDR3 has 15 amino acids. V lost 8 bases and J lost 7, with 20 bases in between. CDR3 region: CASRTGGWALGELFF. As DNA, the CDR3 is TGTGCCAGCCGGACTGGCGGGTGGGCCCTCGGGGAGCTGTTTTTT.

This chain connects TRBV7-8 to TRBJ2-2; 9 positions match TRBD1. The J segment lost 6 bases and the V segment lost 5 bases, leaving 7 bases of the junction unmatched. Germline CDR1 reads SGHVS; CDR2 reads FQNEAQ. The CDR3 covers 15 residues. DNA for the CDR3: TGTGCCAGCAGCCCGGGACAGGGTCTAGCCGGGGAGCTGTTTTTT. It specifies CASSPGQGLAGELFF.

About this clonotype itself: This could be a read error, since a much larger clone is one nucleotide away. The rearrangement links TRBV9 to TRBJ2-7, with 9 bases identical to TRBD1. The length of the CDR3 is 15 residues. Looked up from germline, CDR1 is SGDLS and CDR2 is YYNGEE. The CDR3: CASSATGTGPYEPYF. For the CDR3, the DNA is TGTGCCAGCAGCGCGACCGGGACAGGGCCCTACGAGCCGTACTTC.

The rearrangement links TRBV20-1 to TRBJ1-2; the D is unclear. The CDR3 sequence is 13 residues long. V lost 0 bases, J lost 3 bases, and 8 bases lay in between. In germline, CDR1 is DFQATT, CDR2 SNEGSKA (reference sequence). CDR3 protein: CSARDFEDYGYTF. The CDR3 bases are TGCAGTGCTAGAGATTTCGAGGACTATGGCTACACCTTC.

Concerning this clonotype: This sequence may be a read error, since a much larger clone differs from it by one base. It is likely a read error, because the conserved phenylalanine at the end of the CDR3 is missing. No DNA is shown, since the ends of the CDR3 on it are uncertain; the CDR3 is the one TCRdb lists. The V call is TRBV7-2, the J call TRBJ1-2; TRBD1 reflects the table's D call only, with no check against the DNA. Germline V gene sequence: CDR1 SGHTA, CDR2 FQGNSA. Ends included, the CDR3 has 15 residues. The CDR3 reads CASSSRDQSPYGYPL.

J is TRBJ2-2 and V is TRBV6-5; D possibly corresponds to TRBD2 (8 bases). Germline loops: CDR1 MNHEY, CDR2 SVGAGI. The CDR3 totals 17 residues. Deletions cut 3 bases from V and 3 bases from J, with 17 bases between. The chain's CDR3 is CASSYEGAGGHTGELFF. CDR3 sequence (DNA): TGTGCCAGCAGTTATGAGGGGGCGGGGGGACACACCGGGGAGCTGTTTTTT.

This clonotype was seen repeatedly, ten times or more. This chain links TRBV12-3 or TRBV12-4 with TRBJ1-5; D unclear. Trimming shortened V by 7 bases and J by 0 bases, and 25 bases separated the two germline ends. The CDR3 is 19 residues long. This CDR3 is CASNFPNFDRGGSNQPQHF. CDR3 nucleotide sequence: TGTGCCAGCAATTTTCCCAACTTTGATCGGGGAGGTAGCAATCAGCCCCAGCATTTT.

This chain joins TRBV29-1 and TRBJ1-4; 9 nucleotides align to TRBD1. Germline assignment: CDR1 SQVTM and CDR2 ANQGSEA. Losses at the gene ends were 7 bases for V and 0 bases for J; bases not matched to a gene: 9. The CDR3 runs 16 residues. As DNA, the CDR3 is TGCAGCGCATCCGGGACAGGGACTTCAACTAATGAAAAACTGTTTTTT. It translates to CSASGTGTSTNEKLFF.

This clonotype was detected many times. This chain uses TRBV7-2 with TRBJ2-3, with D tentatively TRBD2 (5 bases). Germline V gives CDR1 SGHTA, CDR2 FQGNSA. This CDR3 is built from 15 residues. V lost 0 bases to trimming and J lost 0 bases, with 7 bases between them. The CDR3 sequence: CASSLAAASTDTQYF. The DNA for the CDR3 is TGTGCCAGCAGCTTAGCAGCGGCTAGCACAGATACGCAGTATTTT.